These 6 T cell receptor beta chains originate from one sample sequenced in a study of beta chain features in type 1 diabetes. Overall study results and limits: Shorter TCRB CDR3s, moderately but significantly so, were found in Type 1 diabetes patients in all four CD4+ subsets.

The study reverse transcribed the entire isolated RNA, so it sequenced expressed TCRB transcripts. Clones were sequenced by immunoSEQ multiplex PCR, and TCRdb holds only the in-frame ones, with some missing. The top ten hold 0.07% to 0.095% of the sample, which has roughly 220,000 clones, around 15% seen once. No antigens are known for them. The sample was naive CD4+ T cells from blood. These receptors were taken from a man aged 30-40 years with type 1 diabetes.

V gene TRBV6-1 combines with J gene TRBJ2-7; 8 bases line up with TRBD2. V gave up 6 bases and J gave up 1 base; unmatched junction bases: 8. Germline values: CDR1 MNHNS, CDR2 SASEGT. The CDR3 is made up of 15 amino acids. CDR3 sequence reads: CASSGRVAGSYEQYF. The CDR3 DNA is TGTGCCAGCAGCGGGAGGGTTGCTGGTTCCTACGAGCAGTACTTC.

This clone showed up just a few times. The chain is built from TRBV5-4 and TRBJ2-1, with 7 bases that match TRBD1. The CDR3 sequence is 14 residues long. Trimming took 9 bases from V and 6 from J; bases not matched to a gene: 12. From germline, CDR1 is SGHNT and CDR2 YYREEE (reference sequence). CDR3 bases: TGTGCCACAGGCGACAGGGCTCAGGGCAATGAGCAGTTCTTC. Its translation: CATGDRAQGNEQFF. The full variable domain, rest sourced from reference TRBV5-4 and TRBJ2-1, is ETGVTQSPTHLIKTRGQQVTLRCSSQSGHNTVSWYQQALGQGPQFIFQYYREEENGRGNFPPRFSGLQFPNYSSELNVNALELDDSALYLCATGDRAQGNEQFFGPGTRLTVL.

This chain joins TRBV29-1 and TRBJ2-2; D unclear. CDR3 length: 15 amino acids. CDR1 and CDR2 (germline): SQVTM, ANQGSEA. The V end was cut by 0 bases, the J end by 5 bases, with 13 bases between. As DNA, the CDR3 is TGCAGCGTTGAAGATGGGAAAACGAGGACCGGGGAGCTGTTTTTT. Translation gives CSVEDGKTRTGELFF.

There are a few counts of this clone. The same CDR3 arises from other DNA sequences in this sample as well. The genes are TRBV4-1 and TRBJ2-5; 10 bases are shared with TRBD2. V trimming: 1 base; J trimming: 1 base; junction bases outside the gene matches: 0. There are 15 residues in the CDR3. Germline-derived CDR1 and CDR2 are MGHRA and YSYEKL. DNA of the CDR3: TGCGCCAGCAGCCAAGGGACTAGCGGCCAAGAGACCCAGTACTTC. It specifies CASSQGTSGQETQYF.

The chain has TRBV30 and TRBJ2-3; 12 bases map to TRBD2. The V gene end was trimmed by 8 bases and the J gene end by 5 bases; junction bases not matched to a gene: 5. The CDR3 is made up of 13 amino acids. CDR1 is GTSNPN, CDR2 SVGIG, per germline (reference sequence). This CDR3 reads CAIRTSGIDTQYF. The CDR3 DNA reads TGTGCCATCAGGACTAGCGGGATAGATACGCAGTATTTT. Full variable domain (missing parts from reference TRBV30 and TRBJ2-3): SQTIHQWPATLVQPVGSPLSLECTVEGTSNPNLYWYRQAAGRGLQLLFYSVGIGQISSEVPQNLSASRPQDRQFILSSKKLLLSDSGFYLCAIRTSGIDTQYFGPGTRLTVL.

The chain couples TRBV29-1 to TRBJ2-1; D is perhaps TRBD1 (5 bases). The germline gives CDR1 SQVTM, CDR2 ANQGSEA. Trimming shortened V by 8 bases and J by 5 bases, and 16 bases separated the two germline ends. This CDR3 has 13 amino acids. The chain's CDR3 is CSPRYRPHNEQFF. CDR3 nucleotides: TGCAGCCCCCGGTACAGGCCCCACAATGAGCAGTTCTTC.